This is a list of T cell receptor beta chains from one sample in a study of beta chain features in type 1 diabetes. Some clones are missing from TCRdb's copy, which holds only in-frame ones; the method was immunoSEQ multiplex PCR. Of approximately 400,000 clones listed, approximately 15% were seen once; the top ten hold more than 0.015%. The sequenced material came from naive CD4+ T cells from blood. These receptors all come from a woman between 18 and 29 years old in good health. Each CDR3 is given with its conserved first and last residue. The D gene is left open where the match is weak. For some rows the clone size is stated as once, few or many, or as a class when expanded; others skip it.

TRBV29-1	TRBJ1-1	few	TRBD1	TGCAGCGTAGAACTAAGGACAGGTAACACTGAAGCTTTCTTT	CSVELRTGNTEAFF
TRBV11-2	TRBJ2-7	.	TRBD1	TGTGCCAGCAGAATGCCCCGGGGACAGTTTTACGAGCAGTACTTC	CASRMPRGQFYEQYF
TRBV19	TRBJ2-1	.	TRBD2	TGTGCCAGTGGACTAGCGGGCTCCTACAATGAGCAGTTCTTC	CASGLAGSYNEQFF
TRBV28	TRBJ1-2	few	.	TGTGCCAGCAGCCCCTCTTACCCGGGGGGGGCGGGCGGCTACACCTTC	CASSPSYPGGAGGYTF
TRBV30	TRBJ1-5	few	.	TGTGCCTGGAGTGTACTGGAGGGTAGGGTTCAGCCCCAGCATTTT	CAWSVLEGRVQPQHF
TRBV5-1	TRBJ2-2	.	.	TGCGCCAGCAGCTTGATTAGCCCAACCGGGGAGCTGTTTTTT	CASSLISPTGELFF
TRBV4-1	TRBJ2-7	few	TRBD2	TGCGCCAGCAGCCAACAACTAGCGGGGTCCTACGAGCAGTACTTC	CASSQQLAGSYEQYF
TRBV7-2	TRBJ2-7	.	TRBD1	TGTGCCAGCAGCTGGACAGGGCCGGGCGGCTACGAGCAGTACTTC	CASSWTGPGGYEQYF
TRBV18	TRBJ2-3	few	.	TGTGCCAGCTCACCACTTGAGCTAGCCACGCAGTATTTT	CASSPLELATQYF
TRBV15	TRBJ2-7	few	.	TGTGCCCACACCAATTCCTACGAGCAGTACTTC	CAHTNSYEQYF
TRBV5-1	TRBJ1-5	.	.	TGCGCCAGCAGCTTGGAGGGGTACAATCAGCCCCAGCATTTT	CASSLEGYNQPQHF
TRBV27	TRBJ2-7	.	.	TGTGCCAGCAGTTTAAAGAGGATCTTAACAGGACCCTACGAGCAGTACTTC	CASSLKRILTGPYEQYF
TRBV6-5	TRBJ2-1	few	TRBD2	TGTGCCAGCACGGTTAGCGGGAGCTCCTACAATGAGCAGTTCTTC	CASTVSGSSYNEQFF
TRBV6-5	TRBJ2-1	few	.	TGTGCCAGCAGTGGCGTTCAGGGGTTCCTTCAGTTCTTC	CASSGVQGFLQFF
TRBV4-1	TRBJ1-2	.	TRBD1	TGCGCCAGCAGCCCCCCAGACAGGGTGATGGGGGGCTACACCTTC	CASSPPDRVMGGYTF
TRBV15	TRBJ2-5	few	TRBD2	TGTGCCACCAGCCGCGGGGGGTACGAGACCCAGTACTTC	CATSRGGYETQYF
TRBV4-3	TRBJ1-3	few	TRBD1	TGCGCCAGCAGCCAAGATCTTCGGACAGGAGCAGGAAACACCATATATTTT	CASSQDLRTGAGNTIYF
TRBV7-6	TRBJ2-7	.	TRBD2	TGTGCCAGCAGCCAAGAAGCGGGAGCGGGCGAGCAGTACTTC	CASSQEAGAGEQYF
TRBV14	TRBJ2-6	few	.	TGTGCCAGCAGCCAACTTGGGGCCCTCCGCCTTGGGGCCAACGTCCTGACTTTC	CASSQLGALRLGANVLTF
TRBV5-1	TRBJ2-5	.	.	TGCGCCAGCAGCTTACCAGGGAGGGAGACCCAGTACTTC	CASSLPGRETQYF
TRBV7-2	TRBJ1-1	.	.	TGTGCCAGCAGCGGCACAAGCGGGACTGAAGCTTTCTTT	CASSGTSGTEAFF
TRBV7-9	TRBJ1-1	few	TRBD1	TGTGCCAGCAGCCAACTCCGGACAGGGAGAAAGAACACTGAAGCTTTCTTT	CASSQLRTGRKNTEAFF
TRBV29-1	TRBJ2-2	few	.	TGCAGCGTTGCCGGGAGTAACACCGGGGAGCTGTTTTTT	CSVAGSNTGELFF
TRBV7-9	TRBJ2-2	.	.	TGTGCCAGCAGCTCAAGACACAACACCGGGGAGCTGTTTTTT	CASSSRHNTGELFF
TRBV7-8	TRBJ1-1	few	.	TGTGCCAGCAGCTTAGGGGCCCAGGGTCTCACTGAAGCTTTCTTT	CASSLGAQGLTEAFF
TRBV11-1	TRBJ1-2	few	.	TGTGCCAGTTCACAGGGATATGGCTACACCTTC	CASSQGYGYTF
TRBV14	TRBJ2-5	.	.	TGTGCCAGCAGCCACGACTGGGGAGGGACCCAGTACTTC	CASSHDWGGTQYF
TRBV30	TRBJ2-6	few	TRBD2	TGTGCTCGGGAGGGTTCTGGGGCCAACGTCCTGACTTTC	CAREGSGANVLTF
TRBV30	TRBJ2-7	few	.	TGTGCCTGGAGTGTATCGGGGTCCCTCCGCGAGCAGTACTTC	CAWSVSGSLREQYF
TRBV5-4	TRBJ2-7	.	TRBD2	TGTGCCAGCAGCGCTAGCGGGAGGGCCCGCCACGAGCAGTACTTC	CASSASGRARHEQYF
TRBV9	TRBJ1-1	few	.	TGTGCCAGCAGCGTAGAAGGGGATGCTGAAGCTTTCTTT	CASSVEGDAEAFF
TRBV30	TRBJ2-1	few	TRBD2	TGTGCCTGGAGTGTTAAATTGACTAGCGGGAGGGATGAGCAGTTCTTC	CAWSVKLTSGRDEQFF
TRBV2	TRBJ2-7	.	TRBD1	TGTGCCAGCAGGCGGGACAGGGTAGGCGAGCAGTACTTC	CASRRDRVGEQYF
TRBV28	TRBJ2-2	few	TRBD2	TGTGCCAGCAGCCGACTAGGACTAGCTCCCACCGGGGAGCTGTTTTTT	CASSRLGLAPTGELFF
TRBV29-1	TRBJ2-7	.	TRBD1	TGCAGCGTAAAAGGACAGGAGACCCCTTTCTACGAGCAGTACTTC	CSVKGQETPFYEQYF
TRBV7-9	TRBJ2-7	few	.	TGTGCCAGCAGCATAGACGGGGACGAGCAGTACTTC	CASSIDGDEQYF
TRBV29-1	TRBJ1-2	few	.	TGCAGCGTTGAAGGTGTGGCAGGGGCGGGTGGCTACACCTTC	CSVEGVAGAGGYTF
TRBV4-1	TRBJ2-1	.	.	TGCGCCAGCAGCCAAGGCCAGGGGTGGGGTGAGCAGTTCTTC	CASSQGQGWGEQFF